This T cell receptor beta chain derives from a study of blood T cell repertoires in COVID-19. Germline V lookup: CDR1 LGHNT, CDR2 FRNRAP. The CDR3 sequence is 13 residues long. Trimming stripped 7 bases from V and 1 base from J, with 11 bases between. A single count supports this clone. How the authors handled the data: Nucleated cell number was recorded as an estimate derived from reference gene primer amplification. Repertoires were generated with immunoSEQ multiplex PCR, while TCRdb's copy carries only in-frame clones and drops some. Clone size and the V and J calls come from that table; the DNA yielded D and trimming. The repertoire holds some 240,000 clones, roughly four fifths seen once, with around 9.9% in the top ten.

Sample: peripheral blood. The chain carries TRBV12-5 and TRBJ2-7; a weak D match, TRBD1 (5 bases). The receptor's source is a woman of 80 years or more with acute or convalescent COVID-19. CDR3 sequence reads: CASVPDTSYEQYF. CDR3 sequence (DNA): TGTGCTAGTGTCCCGGACACTTCCTACGAGCAGTACTTC.